This T cell receptor (beta chain) was documented in a study of CD8 T cells in ankylosing spondylitis. Study-wide results and caveats: A TCR beta motif of fewer than ten highly homologous variants seemed to mark ankylosing spondylitis blood. Earlier reports found some motif variants in synovial fluid and blood in reactive arthritis.

This clonotype was observed a handful of times. The antigen is not known. A quantitative 5'-RACE method, one with molecular barcodes, was used to make TCR beta libraries. TCRdb recomputed calls from the 5' RACE reads with MiXCR, one row per CDR3 protein. The sample records about 360,000 distinct CDR3 sequences, under 15% being singletons. V was cut by 2 bases and J by 6 bases, with 16 bases left in between. This CDR3 has 15 amino acids. Per germline, CDR1 SGDLS and CDR2 YYNGEE. The chain uses TRBV9 and TRBJ2-3; weak D call: TRBD2 (5 bases). Sequenced: blood, either unsorted or a sorted T cell fraction (not recorded which). The sequence was obtained from a male donor with ankylosing spondylitis or in good health (not recorded which). CDR3 region: CASSVRFGREDTQYF. DNA of the CDR3: TGTGCCAGCAGCGTCCGTTTCGGAAGGGAGGATACGCAGTATTTT.